Below, 8 T cell receptor beta chains from the same sample are listed, as sequenced in a study of patients and donors after allogeneic stem cell transplantation. From the RT-PCR reads, TCRdb called clonotypes with MiXCR, one entry per CDR3 protein. The sample shows about 410,000 distinct CDR3 sequences, roughly 17% of them seen only once. The specimen was blood, either unsorted or a sorted T cell fraction (not recorded which). The origin of the receptors is a human donor who was either an allogeneic HSCT recipient or a stem cell or donor lymphocyte infusion donor (not recorded which). It is not recorded whose cells these are; they may come from a transplant donor.

Only a few counts were recorded for this clonotype. The chain has TRBV2 and TRBJ2-1; no clear D. From germline, CDR1 is SNHLY and CDR2 FYNNEI. V dropped 6 bases and J dropped 6 bases, with 6 bases sitting between them. There are 11 residues in the CDR3. CDR3 nucleotides: TGTGCCAGCAGGAAAGGCAATGAGCAGTTCTTC. This codes for CASRKGNEQFF.

The sample holds many counts of this clonotype. The rearrangement links TRBV7-9 to TRBJ2-1, with D hard to call. The V end was cut by 5 bases, the J end by 7 bases, with 9 bases between. The CDR3 has 12 amino acids. In germline, CDR1 is SEHNR, CDR2 FQNEAQ (reference sequence). The CDR3 reads CASSPNYNEQFF. The CDR3 DNA reads as TGTGCCAGCAGCCCCAATTATAATGAGCAGTTCTTC.

V is TRBV24-1 and J is TRBJ1-2; 7 bases agree with TRBD1. CDR3 size: 16 residues. The V gene's germline CDR1 is KGHDR and CDR2 SFDVKD. Unmatched junction bases numbered 9, after V lost 4 bases and J lost 2 bases. The CDR3 nucleotides read TGTGCCACCAGTGACCGCCGGCAGGGGGGCAACTATGGCTACACCTTC. Translating gives CATSDRRQGGNYGYTF.

This clonotype was observed many times. The chain employs TRBV5-1 and TRBJ2-7, with TRBD2 identical over 13 bases. The germline V gene has CDR1 SGHRS and CDR2 YFSETQ. V shed 2 bases, J shed 1 base, and the junction held 6 bases outside the gene matches. This CDR3 region has 17 residues. CDR3 amino acids: CASSFGLAGASSYEQYF. CDR3 sequence (DNA): TGCGCCAGCAGCTTCGGACTAGCGGGAGCCTCATCCTACGAGCAGTACTTC.

This clonotype occurred a few times. The chain is built from TRBV7-2 and TRBJ2-7; TRBD2 is a possible D gene (5 bases). Trimming took 7 bases from V and 0 from J, leaving 13 bases between them. CDR3 length: 14 residues. Germline CDR1 reads SGHTA; CDR2 reads FQGNSA. Here the CDR3 reads CASTLSGSSYEQYF. For the CDR3, the DNA is TGTGCCAGCACCCTAAGCGGATCCTCCTACGAGCAGTACTTC.

The J gene is TRBJ1-2, the V gene TRBV29-1, with D perhaps matching TRBD1 (5 bases). This CDR3 is built from 15 residues. The V gene's germline CDR1 is SQVTM and CDR2 ANQGSEA. Trimming stripped 3 bases from V and 0 bases from J, with 14 bases between. CDR3 DNA: TGCAGCGTTGACCCCTGGGGGGGGGCTAACTATGGCTACACCTTC. Its protein is CSVDPWGGANYGYTF.

In this sample, this clonotype turned up many times. V gene TRBV5-1 combines with J gene TRBJ2-1, with D perhaps matching TRBD1 (5 bases). This CDR3 is built from 15 residues. Germline V gene data show CDR1 as SGHRS and CDR2 as YFSETQ. The germline V and J ends were trimmed by 0 bases and 4 bases, with 11 bases remaining between them. In DNA, the CDR3 is TGCGCCAGCAGCTTGGCAGGGAATGGGTACAATGAGCAGTTCTTC. Translating it yields CASSLAGNGYNEQFF.

The genes are TRBV5-1 and TRBJ2-7, with 7 bases matching TRBD1. The length of the CDR3 is 14 residues. Germline V gives CDR1 SGHRS, CDR2 YFSETQ. The junction had 4 bases not matched to a gene; V was cut back by 2 bases and J by 2 bases. Here the CDR3 DNA reads TGCGCCAGCAGCTTTAGGACAGGACCCTACGAGCAGTACTTC. Its translation: CASSFRTGPYEQYF.